This passage covers 7 T cell receptor beta chains from one sample sequenced in a study of T cell responses to AZD1222 COVID-19 vaccine. Assay: immunoSEQ multiplex PCR; the TCRdb copy retains only in-frame clones and omits some. The sample gives just over 95,000 clones, 85% to 90% of which show up once; about 3.7% is in the top ten. The sequences come from peripheral blood, collected on day 0 of AZD1222 vaccination. These receptors were collected from an adult in good health.

The rearrangement links TRBV19 to TRBJ1-5; D call uncertain. The CDR3 sequence is 17 residues long. The V gene lost 3 bases and the J gene lost 0 bases, with 15 bases spanning the gap. Germline CDR1 LNHDA, CDR2 SQIVND (reference sequence). The CDR3 protein is CASSMALGGSSNQPQHF. The CDR3 nucleotides are TGTGCCAGTAGTATGGCCTTGGGAGGGTCTAGCAATCAGCCCCAGCATTTT.

CDR3: CASSEEGTIRHITDTQYF. Written as DNA, the CDR3 is TGTGCCAGCAGTGAAGAGGGGACGATAAGGCATATCACAGATACGCAGTATTTT. This sequence joins TRBV6-1 and TRBJ2-3, with D possibly being TRBD1 or TRBD2 (5 bases each). V was cut by 1 base and J by 2 bases, with 19 bases left in between. This CDR3 contains 18 residues. The V gene's germline CDR1 is MNHNS and CDR2 SASEGT.

J is TRBJ1-3 and V is TRBV4-1, with 7 bases fitting TRBD1. CDR1 and CDR2 (germline): MGHRA, YSYEKL. V shed 4 bases, J shed 4 bases, and the junction held 7 bases outside the gene matches. This CDR3 is 15 amino acids long. The CDR3 region is CASSRMTGYGNTIYF. The CDR3 DNA is TGCGCCAGCAGCCGAATGACAGGGTACGGAAACACCATATATTTT.

The rearrangement joins TRBV15 to TRBJ1-3, with D unclear. CDR3 size: 15 residues. Germline values: CDR1 LNHNV, CDR2 YYDKDF (reference sequence). The V gene lost 0 bases and the J gene lost 4 bases, with 10 bases spanning the gap. CDR3 amino acids: CATSRDLGSGNTIYF. DNA of the CDR3: TGTGCCACCAGCAGAGATTTAGGGAGCGGAAACACCATATATTTT.

The chain has TRBV14 and TRBJ1-4, with D possibly being TRBD1 (6 bases). Germline V gene sequence: CDR1 SGHDN, CDR2 FVKESK. The V end lost 1 base, the J end lost 7 bases, and 7 bases lay between the germline ends. The CDR3 consists of 13 residues. CDR3 amino acids: CASSQGDTEKLFF. In DNA form, the CDR3 reads TGTGCCAGCAGCCAAGGGGACACTGAAAAACTGTTTTTT.

This rearrangement joins TRBV5-1 to TRBJ2-1; no clear D gene. The CDR3 extends over 13 amino acids. Trimming stripped 0 bases from V and 5 bases from J, with 6 bases between. Germline-derived CDR1 and CDR2 are SGHRS and YFSETQ. The CDR3 region is CASSLVHNNEQFF. The CDR3 DNA sequence: TGCGCCAGCAGCTTGGTTCATAACAATGAGCAGTTCTTC.

The chain recombines TRBV5-6 with TRBJ2-3; TRBD2 agrees at 7 bases. With V trimmed by 4 bases and J by 0 bases, 11 bases remained unmatched. CDR3 length: 17 residues. The germline CDR1 and CDR2 sequences are SGHDT and YYEEEE. The CDR3 here is CASSDWGLRGSTDTQYF. The CDR3 DNA is TGTGCCAGCAGCGATTGGGGCTTGCGGGGGAGCACAGATACGCAGTATTTT.